The 20 T cell receptor beta chains in this list originate from one sample, sequenced in a study of blood T cell repertoires in COVID-19. The data were produced by immunoSEQ multiplex PCR, yet TCRdb's version contains in-frame clones alone and is incomplete. The sample lists 65,000 to 90,000 clones, approximately 79% occurring once. The material sequenced was peripheral blood. The receptors were sampled from a man between 65 and 85 years old with active or convalescent COVID-19.

The J gene is TRBJ1-2, the V gene TRBV2, with a possible D match to TRBD1 (5 bases). Trimming took 4 bases from V and 7 from J, leaving 13 bases between them. This CDR3 region has 13 residues. Germline loops: CDR1 SNHLY, CDR2 FYNNEI. The CDR3 DNA reads TGTGCCAGCAGTGTCAAGCTGGGGGGTGGCTACACCTTC. As protein: CASSVKLGGGYTF.

The CDR3 DNA sequence: TGTGCCAGCAGTTTAGCGCGGTATGAAAAACTGTTTTTT. It translates to CASSLARYEKLFF. The chain has TRBV12-3 or TRBV12-4 and TRBJ1-4; D uncertain. The V gene lost 0 bases and the J gene lost 6 bases, with 5 bases spanning the gap. The CDR3 loop spans 13 amino acids.

The chain couples TRBV12-5 to TRBJ2-5; 15 bases line up with TRBD2. The CDR3 is 17 residues long. The V gene's germline CDR1 is LGHNT and CDR2 FRNRAP. J gave up 4 bases and V 2 bases, and 5 bases lay outside the gene matches. The CDR3 region is CASGLSRTSGGAETQYF. CDR3 in DNA: TGTGCTAGTGGTTTGTCACGGACTAGCGGGGGGGCAGAGACCCAGTACTTC.

The J gene is TRBJ1-1, the V gene TRBV6-5; D gene ambiguous. The germline V and J ends were trimmed by 4 bases and 1 base, with 7 bases remaining between them. Per germline, CDR1 MNHEY and CDR2 SVGAGI. This CDR3 is built from 13 residues. The CDR3 coding sequence is TGTGCCAGCAGTTTGGAGAGGAACACTGAAGCTTTCTTT. It yields the protein CASSLERNTEAFF.

The V call is TRBV20-1, the J call TRBJ1-1; no definite D call. V dropped 1 base and J dropped 8 bases, with 8 bases sitting between them. This CDR3 region has 11 residues. Germline V gives CDR1 DFQATT, CDR2 SNEGSKA (reference sequence). The CDR3 protein is CSARVRLEAFF. The CDR3, as DNA: TGCAGTGCTAGAGTGCGGTTAGAAGCTTTCTTT.

The CDR3: CASSQADTSYGYTF. CDR3 DNA sequence: TGTGCCAGCAGCCAAGCCGACACCTCCTATGGCTACACCTTC. V and J are TRBV4-2 and TRBJ1-2; no definite D call. The V gene lost 1 base and the J gene lost 4 bases, with 10 bases spanning the gap. Germline CDR1 reads LGHNA; CDR2 reads YNFKEQ. The CDR3 totals 14 residues.

This clone was seen just once. The chain has TRBV28 and TRBJ2-5; the match to TRBD1 covers 8 bases. J was trimmed by 5 bases and V by 7 bases; bases with no gene match: 6. The CDR3 runs 13 residues. The germline gives CDR1 MDHEN, CDR2 SYDVKM. Here the CDR3 DNA reads TGTGCCAGCACGGCAGGGGGCGCCGAGACCCAGTACTTC. This encodes CASTAGGAETQYF.

This chain uses TRBV6-5 with TRBJ1-6, with D maybe TRBD1 (6 bases). The germline V and J ends were trimmed by 7 bases and 10 bases, with 17 bases remaining between them. Germline CDR1 and CDR2: MNHEY and SVGAGI. This CDR3 has 14 residues. The CDR3 loop is CASTLSGGASPLHF. The CDR3 nucleotides read TGTGCCAGCACCCTAAGTGGGGGGGCCTCACCCCTCCACTTT.

J is TRBJ1-2 and V is TRBV30; D is perhaps TRBD1 (5 bases). Germline loops: CDR1 GTSNPN, CDR2 SVGIG (reference sequence). Trimming took 3 bases from V and 9 from J, leaving 14 bases between them. This CDR3 contains 12 residues. Here the CDR3 reads CAWREGFGRYTF. Here the CDR3 DNA reads TGTGCCTGGAGGGAGGGGTTCGGGCGCTACACCTTC. Full variable domain (rest looked up from reference TRBV30 and TRBJ1-2): SQTIHQWPATLVQPVGSPLSLECTVEGTSNPNLYWYRQAAGRGLQLLFYSVGIGQISSEVPQNLSASRPQDRQFILSSKKLLLSDSGFYLCAWREGFGRYTFGSGTRLTVV.

CDR3 amino acids: CASSLDQGGTYEQYF. CDR3 bases: TGTGCCAGCAGCTTAGATCAGGGGGGAACCTACGAGCAGTACTTC. The chain combines TRBV11-2 with TRBJ2-7, with D maybe TRBD1 (7 bases). The length of the CDR3 is 15 residues. CDR1 is SGHAT, CDR2 FQNNGV, per germline. The V end lost 0 bases, the J end lost 2 bases, and 11 bases lay between the germline ends.

This CDR3 reads CASSQDWYSGGPNEQFF. Here the CDR3 DNA reads TGTGCCAGCAGCCAAGATTGGTACAGCGGGGGACCCAATGAGCAGTTCTTC. The chain joins TRBV4-2 to TRBJ2-1; 8 bases line up with TRBD2. Germline CDR1 is LGHNA and CDR2 is YNFKEQ. There are 17 residues in the CDR3. Trimming cost V 0 bases and J 6 bases; bases outside gene matches: 10.

The V call is TRBV27, the J call TRBJ2-3, with D maybe TRBD1 (5 bases). The CDR3 sequence is 15 residues long. In germline, CDR1 is MNHEY, CDR2 SMNVEV (reference sequence). Trimming cost V 5 bases and J 4 bases, with 16 bases left between them. CDR3 nucleotide sequence: TGTGCCAGCAGTACGCAGACAGCATTCCCAGATACGCAGTATTTT. It yields the protein CASSTQTAFPDTQYF.

The CDR3 loop is CASTVTSGNEQFF. CDR3 nucleotides: TGTGCCAGCACCGTGACTAGCGGCAATGAGCAGTTCTTC. The chain recombines TRBV11-3 with TRBJ2-1; 9 bases map to TRBD2. The CDR3 is 13 amino acids. Germline values: CDR1 SGHNT, CDR2 YENEEA. With V trimmed by 7 bases and J by 6 bases, 4 bases remained unmatched.

The CDR3 sequence: CAISEQKQGKGQPQHF. Here the CDR3 DNA reads TGTGCCATCAGTGAACAAAAACAGGGGAAGGGTCAGCCCCAGCATTTT. The rearrangement joins TRBV10-3 to TRBJ1-5, with 7 bases that match TRBD1. The J segment lost 6 bases and the V segment lost 3 bases, leaving 11 bases of the junction unmatched. This CDR3 contains 16 residues. The germline CDR1 and CDR2 sequences are ENHRY and SYGVKD.

This chain links TRBV5-1 with TRBJ1-3; no reliable D call. This CDR3 is 15 amino acids long. Trimming pared 3 bases from V and 0 bases from J, leaving 10 bases between. Germline V gene lookup returns CDR1 SGHRS and CDR2 YFSETQ. CDR3 loop: CASSSDGSSGNTIYF. For the CDR3, the DNA is TGCGCCAGCAGCTCGGACGGGAGCTCTGGAAACACCATATATTTT.

Points on this clone: This sample also contains other DNA sequences that code for the same CDR3. This rearrangement joins TRBV7-2 to TRBJ2-1; the match to TRBD2 covers 9 bases. Trimming removed 8 bases from V and 4 bases from J; junction bases left unmatched: 6. The germline V gene has CDR1 SGHTA and CDR2 FQGNSA. CDR3 length: 14 amino acids. The CDR3 is CASSSSGVYNEQFF. CDR3 DNA sequence: TGTGCCAGCTCCTCTAGCGGGGTGTACAATGAGCAGTTCTTC.

The rearrangement joins TRBV6-5 to TRBJ1-5; D is ambiguous. Germline V gene lookup returns CDR1 MNHEY and CDR2 SVGAGI. Trimming took off 6 bases at V and 5 bases at J, with 17 bases between the two ends. This CDR3 region has 15 residues. The CDR3 DNA is TGTGCCAGCAGGGTTTCTGGAGGGCCTGATCAGCCCCAGCATTTT. This translates into CASRVSGGPDQPQHF.

CDR3 residues: CASSGTGDTGELFF. The CDR3 DNA reads TGTGCCAGCTCCGGGACGGGGGACACCGGGGAGCTGTTTTTT. This chain links TRBV18 with TRBJ2-2, with D tentatively TRBD2 (6 bases). Germline CDR1 KGHSH, CDR2 LQKENI. The CDR3 has 14 amino acids. The V end lost 6 bases, the J end lost 3 bases, and 11 bases lay between the germline ends.

This clone was seen more than once but under ten times. The chain couples TRBV28 to TRBJ1-3, with D possibly TRBD1 on 5 matching bases. The CDR3 length is 16 residues. V lost 4 bases and J lost 3, with 16 bases in between. CDR1 and CDR2 (germline): MDHEN, SYDVKM. The chain's CDR3 is CASSSTTQGFGNTIYF. The CDR3, as DNA: TGTGCCAGCAGTTCGACAACCCAGGGATTTGGAAACACCATATATTTT.

V is TRBV29-1 and J is TRBJ2-3; D possibly corresponds to TRBD1 (5 bases). This CDR3 is built from 13 residues. Deletions cut 8 bases from V and 1 base from J, with 13 bases between. The germline V gene encodes CDR1 SQVTM and CDR2 ANQGSEA. The CDR3 loop reads CSPEDMGTDTQYF. The CDR3 nucleotides read TGCAGCCCAGAGGACATGGGCACAGATACGCAGTATTTT.